This T cell receptor (beta chain) was captured in a study of shared clonotypes between healthy human individuals. This CDR3 region has 13 residues. V dropped 4 bases and J dropped 9 bases, with 13 bases sitting between them. Germline V gene lookup returns CDR1 KGHSH and CDR2 LQKENI. Assay used: immunoSEQ multiplex PCR; TCRdb lists only in-frame clones, some missing. Of some 2 million clones listed, roughly 94% are singletons. This clone was recorded only once. It was into CD45RA+ naive and CD45RA-negative memory subsets that the CD4+ cells were split. The sequenced material came from naive CD4+ T cells sorted from blood. The sample's subset: CD45RA+ positively selected. This receptor was identified in a young man in good health. The chain uses TRBV18 and TRBJ2-1, with a weak D call TRBD1 (6 bases). The CDR3 protein is CASSLYTGTEQFF. CDR3 DNA: TGTGCCAGCTCACTCTATACAGGGACTGAGCAGTTCTTC.